The 25 T cell receptor beta chains below were found in one sample sequenced in a study of T cell changes during pregnancy in multiple sclerosis. Produced via immunoSEQ multiplex PCR; TCRdb's table is partial and in-frame only. The data show under 40,000 clones, over 75% seen once. The input for sequencing was CD8+ T cells from peripheral blood mononuclear cells, taken before pregnancy. The receptors originated from a female donor with multiple sclerosis, enrolled in a pregnancy study.

The chain couples TRBV4-2 to TRBJ2-5; 10 bases align to TRBD2. CDR1 LGHNA and CDR2 YNFKEQ come from the germline V gene. This CDR3 is built from 18 residues. Losses at the gene ends were 4 bases for V and 4 bases for J; bases not matched to a gene: 15. The CDR3 here is CASSLSPASGGLSETQYF. For the CDR3, the DNA is TGTGCCAGCAGCCTCTCCCCTGCTAGCGGGGGTTTGTCAGAGACCCAGTACTTC.

The chain has TRBV7-8 and TRBJ2-5; TRBD1 might be the D (5 bases). The CDR3 extends over 17 amino acids. Germline assignment: CDR1 SGHVS and CDR2 FQNEAQ. Deletions cut 1 base from V and 1 base from J, with 16 bases between. The CDR3 spells CASSLGAGRASQETQYF. CDR3 sequence (DNA): TGTGCCAGCAGCTTAGGAGCCGGCAGGGCTAGCCAAGAGACCCAGTACTTC.

This chain connects TRBV19 to TRBJ1-2, with D uncertain. Germline values: CDR1 LNHDA, CDR2 SQIVND (reference sequence). CDR3 size: 12 residues. V shed 7 bases and J shed 5 bases, with 11 bases lying between them. In DNA, the CDR3 is TGTGCCAGTACCCTGTCGGGTTATGGCTACACCTTC. Protein sequence: CASTLSGYGYTF.

The chain links TRBV28 to TRBJ2-3, with 9 bases identical to TRBD2. Unmatched junction bases numbered 5, after V lost 2 bases and J lost 2 bases. Germline V gives CDR1 MDHEN, CDR2 SYDVKM. The length of the CDR3 is 16 residues. CDR3 sequence (DNA): TGTGCCAGCAGTTTAGCCCCTAGCGGGGACACAGATACGCAGTATTTT. Translation: CASSLAPSGDTDTQYF.

In its sample, this clone was seen a few times. CDR3 amino acids: CASSQDTFSGVGGTQYF. The CDR3 DNA reads TGCGCCAGCAGCCAAGATACCTTCTCGGGGGTTGGAGGGACCCAGTACTTC. The V call is TRBV4-3, the J call TRBJ2-5, with D possibly matching TRBD2 (6 bases). CDR1 is LGHNA, CDR2 YSLEER, per germline. V lost 0 bases and J 7 bases, leaving 21 bases between the germline ends. The CDR3 contains 17 residues.

The chain couples TRBV2 to TRBJ2-2; 9 bases are shared with TRBD1. The CDR3 is 16 residues long. J lost 5 bases, V lost 11 bases, and 15 bases had no gene match. In germline, CDR1 is SNHLY, CDR2 FYNNEI. This chain's CDR3 is CAGLSSGTGRTGELFF. CDR3 bases: TGTGCCGGCCTAAGCTCCGGGACAGGGCGGACCGGGGAGCTGTTTTTT.

The chain couples TRBV25-1 to TRBJ2-7, with D perhaps TRBD1 (6 bases). CDR1 and CDR2 (germline): MGHDK, SYGVNS. The V end was cut by 8 bases, the J end by 2 bases, with 13 bases between. This CDR3 has 13 residues. The CDR3 sequence is CASGLGAAYEQYF. The CDR3 bases are TGTGCCAGCGGTCTGGGGGCCGCCTACGAGCAGTACTTC.

The chain is built from TRBV20-1 and TRBJ1-1; D remains unclear. V lost 6 bases and J lost 2, with 7 bases in between. The CDR3 runs 11 residues. Germline CDR1 is DFQATT and CDR2 is SNEGSKA (reference sequence). In nucleotides, the CDR3 is TGCAGTGCCTCAGGAAACACTGAAGCTTTCTTT. Translating it yields CSASGNTEAFF.

The chain couples TRBV18 to TRBJ1-1; TRBD1 is a possible D gene (6 bases). Trimming took 6 bases from V and 2 from J, leaving 16 bases between them. The CDR3 spans 15 residues. Per the germline V gene, CDR1 is KGHSH and CDR2 is LQKENI. The CDR3 reads CASSPSAGVNTEAFF. CDR3 in DNA: TGTGCCAGCTCCCCCTCCGCAGGGGTTAACACTGAAGCTTTCTTT.

The rearrangement uses TRBV9 and TRBJ2-7; no firm D call. CDR1 and CDR2 from the germline V gene are SGDLS and YYNGEE. The CDR3 is 14 amino acids. Trimming took 0 bases from V and 2 from J, leaving 9 bases between them. Here the CDR3 reads CASSVAGTPYEQYF. The CDR3 bases are TGTGCCAGCAGCGTAGCAGGTACCCCCTACGAGCAGTACTTC.

The V gene is TRBV6-5, the J gene TRBJ1-1, with D possibly being TRBD1 (6 bases). CDR3 size: 15 residues. CDR1 MNHEY and CDR2 SVGAGI come from the germline V gene. V was pared by 0 bases and J by 1 base, with 9 bases between. CDR3 protein: CASSYSDSPNTEAFF. The CDR3 nucleotides read TGTGCCAGCAGTTACTCGGACAGCCCGAACACTGAAGCTTTCTTT.

This rearrangement joins TRBV7-9 to TRBJ2-3, with 7 bases fitting TRBD1. Trimming removed 5 bases from V and 6 bases from J; junction bases left unmatched: 5. The length of the CDR3 is 13 residues. CDR1 is SEHNR and CDR2 is FQNEAQ in the germline V gene (reference sequence). CDR3 residues: CASSGTVLDTQYF. The DNA for the CDR3 is TGTGCCAGCAGCGGGACAGTTCTCGATACGCAGTATTTT.

The V gene is TRBV19, the J gene TRBJ1-1, with a weak D call TRBD1 (5 bases). Trimming took 7 bases from V and 8 from J, leaving 17 bases between them. The CDR3 is made up of 13 amino acids. Germline V CDR1 and CDR2: LNHDA, SQIVND (reference sequence). The CDR3 region has the DNA TGTGCCAGTATCGATAACTTCCGGGGGGAAGCTTTCTTT. Translating gives CASIDNFRGEAFF.

Comment on this clone: A junction boundary mismatches the germline segment, possibly from a read error. Here the CDR3 DNA reads TGTGCCAGCAGCCTAGGACAATTATACGAGCAGTTATCCGCCTTC. Translating it yields CASSLGQLYEQLSAF. The V call is TRBV11-2, the J call TRBJ2-7, with TRBD1 as a possible D gene (5 bases). There are 15 residues in the CDR3. Germline V lookup: CDR1 SGHAT, CDR2 FQNNGV.

V is TRBV19 and J is TRBJ1-1; TRBD1 might be the D (6 bases). CDR1 is LNHDA, CDR2 SQIVND, per germline (reference sequence). Trimming took off 7 bases at V and 7 bases at J, with 16 bases between the two ends. This CDR3 contains 13 residues. The CDR3 region has the DNA TGTGCCAGTATTAACCAGGGGTGGGGTGAAGCTTTCTTT. This gives the protein CASINQGWGEAFF.

In its sample, this clone ranks as medium-sized. This sequence joins TRBV6-4 and TRBJ2-1, with D possibly being TRBD1 (6 bases). Trimming took off 6 bases at V and 3 bases at J, with 12 bases between the two ends. This CDR3 contains 14 residues. Germline V gives CDR1 MRHNA, CDR2 SNTAGT. CDR3 residues: CASSRDTDYNEQFF. CDR3 in DNA: TGTGCCAGCAGCCGGGACACGGACTACAATGAGCAGTTCTTC.

V gene TRBV7-9 combines with J gene TRBJ2-7; TRBD2 aligns across 10 bases. The junction had 4 bases not matched to a gene; V was cut back by 2 bases and J by 6 bases. The CDR3 runs to 14 residues. The germline V gene has CDR1 SEHNR and CDR2 FQNEAQ (reference sequence). CDR3 nucleotide sequence: TGTGCCAGCAGCTTAACTAGCGGGACCCTCGAGCAGTACTTC. Protein product: CASSLTSGTLEQYF.

V gene TRBV29-1 combines with J gene TRBJ1-1, with no clear D. V lost 2 bases and J lost 1, with 5 bases in between. Germline V gene lookup returns CDR1 SQVTM and CDR2 ANQGSEA. This CDR3 is 12 amino acids long. This CDR3 is CSVESGNTEAFF. In DNA, the CDR3 is TGCAGCGTTGAATCGGGGAACACTGAAGCTTTCTTT. The full variable domain, with the rest looked up from reference TRBV29-1 and TRBJ1-1, is SAVISQKPSRDICQRGTSLTIQCQVDSQVTMMFWYRQQPGQSLTLIATANQGSEATYESGFVIDKFPISRPNLTFSTLTVSNMSPEDSSIYLCSVESGNTEAFFGQGTRLTVV.

CDR3 sequence: CASSLAGAFSSGSPLHF. Written as DNA, the CDR3 is TGTGCCAGCAGCTTAGCAGGGGCATTTAGCTCAGGTTCACCCCTCCACTTT. V usage is TRBV7-2 and J usage is TRBJ1-6; possibly TRBD1 for D (5 bases). Trimming took 0 bases from V and 9 from J, leaving 18 bases between them. The CDR3 sequence is 17 residues long. The germline CDR1 and CDR2 sequences are SGHTA and FQGNSA.

The CDR3 loop is CASTWTGGKRTEAFF. The CDR3 DNA sequence: TGTGCCAGTACCTGGACAGGGGGCAAGAGGACTGAAGCTTTCTTT. J is TRBJ1-1 and V is TRBV19, with TRBD1 matching over 11 bases. The CDR3 has 15 amino acids. Germline loops: CDR1 LNHDA, CDR2 SQIVND (reference sequence). V was pared by 7 bases and J by 5 bases, with 9 bases of the junction left unmatched. The complete variable domain, with remaining parts taken from reference TRBV19 and TRBJ1-1, reads DGGITQSPKYLFRKEGQNVTLSCEQNLNHDAMYWYRQDPGQGLRLIYYSQIVNDFQKGDIAEGYSVSREKKESFPLTVTSAQKNPTAFYLCASTWTGGKRTEAFFGQGTRLTVV.

This clone was counted once. The chain has TRBV5-8 and TRBJ1-1; 8 positions match TRBD1. Per germline, CDR1 SGHTS and CDR2 YDEGEE. V lost 0 bases to trimming and J lost 7 bases; unmatched junction nucleotides: 8. The CDR3 spans 15 residues. Written as DNA, the CDR3 is TGTGCCAGCAGCTTGGGCAGGGGGCGAAAGAATGAAGCTTTCTTT. Translated: CASSLGRGRKNEAFF.

This clone has just one count. V is TRBV7-9 and J is TRBJ2-7; possibly TRBD2 for D (6 bases). The germline CDR1 and CDR2 sequences are SEHNR and FQNEAQ (reference sequence). The CDR3 length is 15 residues. Trimming stripped 5 bases from V and 0 bases from J, with 14 bases between. This CDR3 is CASSGAGGSSYEQYF. DNA for the CDR3: TGTGCCAGCAGCGGAGCCGGGGGAAGCTCCTACGAGCAGTACTTC.

The rearrangement joins TRBV7-9 to TRBJ2-1, with 7 bases identical to TRBD1. The V gene's germline CDR1 is SEHNR and CDR2 FQNEAQ (reference sequence). This CDR3 region has 14 residues. V shed 5 bases and J 5 bases; nucleotides not matched to a gene: 6. The CDR3 DNA reads TGTGCCAGCAGCCCCCCGACAGGGAACAATGAGCAGTTCTTC. Amino acid sequence: CASSPPTGNNEQFF.

J is TRBJ1-6 and V is TRBV28; a possible D gene is TRBD1 (5 bases). V was trimmed by 3 bases and J by 8 bases, leaving 23 bases between them. Germline V lookup: CDR1 MDHEN, CDR2 SYDVKM. The CDR3 is made up of 18 amino acids. The CDR3 DNA follows: TGTGCCAGCAGTTTGGGGCTAGAAACTCCTATTGGTCATTCACCCCTCCACTTT. Translation gives CASSLGLETPIGHSPLHF.

The chain links TRBV10-1 to TRBJ2-7; 7 bases fit TRBD2. J was trimmed by 4 bases and V by 2 bases; bases with no gene match: 11. Germline assignment: CDR1 WNHNN and CDR2 SYGVQD (reference sequence). This CDR3 spans 16 amino acids. The CDR3 reads CASSEGSSGTQYEQYF. The CDR3, as DNA: TGCGCCAGCAGTGAGGGGTCTAGCGGAACCCAATACGAGCAGTACTTC.